The TCR beta chain under discussion was sequenced for a study of blood T cells in healthy people across ages. Study-level findings and limits: Diversity was higher, and naive CD4+ cells more numerous, in long-lived donors than in aged donors. Per million T cells, the diversity of TCR beta decreased roughly linearly as age advanced.

A note on this clonotype: The antigen remains unidentified.

Together with a sample-barcoded 5' primer, a J-beta primer mix was included in a second PCR lasting about 7 to 11 cycles. Per-sample output comprised a minimum of 2.5 million paired-end reads containing CDR3. One entry per CDR3 protein results from TCRdb running MiXCR on the 5' RACE reads. Here the sample spans fewer than 2,000,000 distinct CDR3 sequences, roughly two fifths being singletons. The V end lost 3 bases, the J end lost 0 bases, and 15 bases lay between the germline ends. The CDR3 covers 18 residues. Germline CDR1 reads SGHAT; CDR2 reads FQNNGV. V usage is TRBV11-2 and J usage is TRBJ2-6, with D unresolved. This sequence was found in a human donor in good health. The sequenced material came from blood. The CDR3 is CASSFFTVLTSGANVLTF. The CDR3 DNA is TGTGCCAGCAGCTTTTTTACGGTCCTAACCTCTGGGGCCAACGTCCTGACTTTC.